Sequencing of this TCR beta chain was carried out in a study of beta chain features in type 1 diabetes. Study-wide results and caveats: Moderate yet significant TCRB CDR3 shortening was seen in Type 1 diabetes patients in all four CD4+ subsets. Shorter templates might be favored by PCR, equally in patients and controls. Across patients, naive, central memory and Treg TCRB repertoires exhibited apparently greater similarity than was observed across healthy donors.

This clone turned up a few times. What it recognizes is unknown. Each donor gave one heparinised blood draw averaging roughly 120 mL. The CDR3 has 13 residues. The germline CDR1 and CDR2 sequences are SGHVS and FQNEAQ. Trimming took 2 bases from V and 6 from J, leaving 5 bases between them. The authors reverse transcribed all of the isolated RNA, so sequencing captured expressed TCRB transcripts. TCRdb's table, derived via immunoSEQ multiplex PCR, lists solely in-frame clones and lacks some. The sample lists 350,000 to 450,000 clones; approximately 15% were seen once. Sequenced input: naive CD4+ T cells from blood. V gene TRBV7-8 combines with J gene TRBJ1-6, with D uncertain. This sequence originates from a man under 40 in good health. CDR3 sequence reads: CASSLLFNSPLHF. The DNA of the CDR3 is TGTGCCAGCAGCTTACTGTTTAATTCACCCCTCCACTTT.